The present T cell receptor (beta chain) was sequenced within a study of somatic mutations in cytotoxic T cells in rheumatoid arthritis (dated by TCRdb to the late 2010s). Study-level background: A FACSAria II or Sony SH800 was used to flow-sort some V beta antibody-stained T-cell populations at nearly 100% purity, and TCRB sequencing was also done on sorted V beta1+ cells. Patient and control groups had essentially identical median ages. A total of roughly 60 rheumatoid arthritis patients and about 20 healthy controls underwent TCRB deep sequencing. Whether expanded CD8+ T-cell clones in untreated, newly diagnosed rheumatoid arthritis carry somatic mutations was the study question, and clonality was characterized with TCRB deep sequencing.

The V and J ends are trimmed by 1 base and 1 base, leaving 10 bases between them. The germline V gene (reference sequence) yields SEHNR for CDR1 and FQNEAQ for CDR2. The CDR3 runs 15 amino acids, cysteine and phenylalanine included. CDR3 DNA only is kept here, 45 bases in frame from base 1. The research as a whole found: Viral specificity could not be ruled out by absence from virus-specific databases, and the antigen targets of the expanded CD8+ clones remained unknown. CD8+ clonality increased with age in patients (Spearman r ~ 0.5) but not in healthy controls. The slight underrepresentation of TRBV07 in patients was not corrected for multiple comparisons. The largest CD8+ clone made up more than 20% of CD8+ cells in about an eighth of the roughly 60 patients, and blood and synovial fluid shared several identical CD8+ TCRB sequences. CD8+ T-cell clonality did not differ significantly between rheumatoid arthritis patients and age-matched healthy controls.

Of note for this clone: Its target antigen remains unknown. Base qualities are not at hand, and no much larger clone is one base apart.

TCRB CDR3 sequencing used the immunoSEQ assay on genomic DNA. From the authors' description of their analysis: The analyses included only productive TCRB rearrangements. Clonality was expressed as a Shannon entropy-based productive clonality index, with each clone defined by a unique TCRB CDR3 sequence. Repertoire overlap between two samples was calculated from the template counts of each clone relative to total templates per sample. V-gene usage measured by flow cytometry correlated with TCRB sequencing V-gene usage, with a Spearman r of approximately 0.57. Drawn from immuneACCESS, this table holds only the in-frame rearrangements with V and J called that TCRdb kept. Clones are partly lost; checked studies trace under half to an unresolved V gene and leave the rest unexplained. The V and J calls and the clone size are those of that table, but D and trimming were determined from the DNA. Across this sample there are about 10,000 clones, with under 80% seen only once. The ten most abundant clones make up about a fifth of the sample.

The approximately 22 healthy controls were blood donors whose buffy coats were used; they had a median age of around 56 years (range about 20-70), and more than 45% were female. Positive magnetic bead selection on an AutoMACS was used to isolate CD4+ and CD8+ cells, with flow cytometry used to check purity. Peripheral blood mononuclear cells were isolated by Ficoll-Paque PLUS density gradient separation. Nucleospin Tissue or Tissue XS kits were used to extract DNA from CD4-enriched, CD8-enriched or PBMC samples, and a Qubit 2.0 fluorometer was used for quantification. Sample: CD8+ T cells sorted from blood. The chain is made from TRBV7-9 and TRBJ1-1; 6 matching bases give a weak D call of TRBD1. The source of this sequence is a man between 45 and 60 years old in good health. In nucleotides, the sequence is TGTGCCAGCAGCTTAGATTACAGGGCGAACACTGAAGCTTTCTTT. Translation gives CASSLDYRANTEAFF.